This record concerns one T cell receptor beta chain sequence. This clone was observed once. Which antigen it targets is not known. Base qualities are not at hand, and no much larger clone is one base apart. The sample is drawn from a study of cytomegalovirus exposure and HLA in healthy donors (TCRdb year 2017). In terms of the full investigation: An earlier analysis of approximately 550 of the donors reported 250 to 300 Gb of sequence data and 117 million unique TCR beta sequences from 150 million to 200 million T cells. Of the roughly 400 genotyped donors, roughly 80% fell in the genetic ancestry cluster associated with self-reported Caucasian donors. Donor age, sex, ethnicity and CMV serostatus were compiled alongside the repertoire data. Every repertoire in the discovery cohort had been generated on one and the same sequencing platform. HLA typing covered class I and class II loci at four-digit resolution. Rather than drawing on any new phenotypic data, the later analysis identified candidate immune exposures from TCR beta sequences and the way those sequences occurred across donors. An earlier analysis of some 600 of the donors applied high-throughput TCR beta sequencing to assess whether each TCR beta V gene segment acted as functional or pseudogenic. Because of strong linkage in the cohort, roughly five DR-DQ haplotypes were treated as single units for association and clustering. Among roughly 370 genotyped donors of the cohort, an average of around 240,000 unique TCR beta nucleotide sequences were sequenced per donor, 15% to 20% of them non-productive. Roughly 300 gigabases of sequencing data and 70 million to 100 million unique TCR sequences made up an early release that covered about 640 HLA-typed donors. The number of typed donors differed by locus: roughly 620-640 for A, B, C, DRB1 and DQB1; some 500 for DQA1; around 610 for DPA1; and roughly 470 for DPB1. Using immunosequencing, the study profiled T cell repertoires from 500 to 800 subjects and related those repertoires to cytomegalovirus serostatus. In a later genetic analysis, genome-wide SNP genotypes for 398 of the 666 donors were used, and that subset was treated as a discovery cohort. To predict cytomegalovirus infection status, the study combined high-throughput TCR immunosequencing, statistical association of individual TCRs with disease status, and machine learning. A later analysis re-analyzed previously published TCR beta repertoires from about 730 donors and added high-resolution HLA genotyping to study TCR occurrence patterns. In addition to the first cohort of roughly 700 subjects, a separate validation cohort of approximately 110 different subjects was used. The study was designed to test whether signatures of past pathogen exposure could be identified by cataloging public T cell receptors.

The germline V gene (reference sequence) gives CDR1 as SGHAT and CDR2 as FQDESV. Relative to germline, V is 3 bases shorter and J is 1 base shorter, with 9 bases between their ends. The CDR3 contains 14 residues, cysteine and phenylalanine counted. Only the CDR3 DNA is retained, 42 bases long and in frame from the first base. Overall study outcomes, separate from this receptor: In a later analysis, about 17,000 TCR beta sequences were associated with specific HLA alleles at a false discovery rate of 0.05. This cohort had only TCR beta chains sequenced, and the lack of alpha or paired-chain data limited which features could be detected. In a later analysis, HLA-associated TCR beta chains showed more clonal expansion and lower generation probabilities than non-associated chains that were equally common. In a later genetic analysis, a missense DCLRE1C variant was associated with V-gene and J-gene trimming of TCR beta chains, and the association was replicated in an independent cohort. Because the 87-base-pair reads could not distinguish some IMGT-functional V segments, including TRBV6-2 and TRBV6-3, those segments were excluded. The only immune exposure information available for the cohort was CMV serostatus. The study gave a list of more than 150 TCR beta chains associated with cytomegalovirus. A further reported finding was that TCR beta sequences accurately predicted the HLA-A and HLA-B alleles for most subjects in the first cohort. Several of the top co-occurrence clusters appeared to be linked to parvovirus B19, influenza, CMV and Epstein-Barr virus, according to a later analysis. In a later analysis, the rate of TCR association differed among HLA loci, with DRB1 alleles having the most associated TCRs and HLA-C alleles having the fewest. In vitro tests confirmed that a few of the cytomegalovirus-associated TCR beta chains recognize cytomegalovirus antigens. Presence/absence analyses assumed roughly uniform sequencing depth across donors, an assumption that may not hold. The authors suggested that the approach could potentially be generalized to other disease states and immunological phenotypes. The earlier analysis of 587 of the donors excluded approximately 17 rarely observed V segments, including chromosome 9 orphons, because counts were too low. Correlated functional status among segregating V segments might reflect linkage disequilibrium, but an unknown experimental factor could not be ruled out. When HLA alleles, especially DR and DQ, strongly co-occurred, attributing TCR associations to individual alleles was difficult. A cluster of highly shared sequence variants was judged likely to represent a technical artifact of the sequencing pipeline. According to a later genetic analysis, donors in an Asian-associated ancestry cluster had fewer N-insertions in productive TCRs than the approximately 610-donor mean. The classifier was reported to diagnose cytomegalovirus status with high specificity and sensitivity in both the original and validation cohorts. In a later analysis, most CMV-associated TCR beta chains were found to appear HLA-restricted, with HLA associations seemingly driven largely by CMV exposure. Most TCR sequences were observed very rarely across donors, whereas some public TCRs were present in many individuals. Because some donors lacked HLA typing at each locus, the association tests relied only on the typed subset. Broadly in line with IMGT annotations, most TCR beta V segments showed up in productive rearrangements about 90% or about 30% of the time in an earlier analysis of approximately 600 of the donors.

The cohort consisted of 600 to 750 healthy bone marrow donors. Cohort members were all nominally healthy when sampled, although unrecorded immune exposures were likely present. The donor tested CMV seronegative and was one of the 352 seronegative cohort members. A peripheral blood sample was provided by each donor, and peripheral blood mononuclear cells were used for TCR beta sequencing. The Qiagen DNeasy Blood Extraction Kit was used to extract genomic DNA from the blood cell samples. The library was obtained by the immunoSEQ multiplex PCR assay. A mixture of 60 forward primers for TCR Vbeta segments and 13 reverse primers for TCR Jbeta segments was used in the multiplex PCR. The CDR3 region of rearranged TCR beta genes was amplified from genomic DNA by a multiplex PCR assay. On the Illumina HiSeq System, the amplified TCR beta libraries were sequenced as 87-base-pair reads. Per the authors' processing: A later analysis tallied around 80 million unique TCR beta chains across the 666 repertoires, and about 12 million of those chains were shared by two or more donors. Raw reads were error-corrected and collapsed into unique sequences with a nearest-neighbor algorithm that merged closely related sequences to remove PCR and sequencing errors. Alignment of CDR3 sequences to IMGT reference sequences was used to assign V, D and J gene segments. For a sequence to be retained, a match of at least six nucleotides was required to both a V gene segment and a J gene segment. A rearrangement was called productive if the CDR3 had no stop codons and remained in frame with V and J, and every other rearrangement was called non-productive. CDR3 was defined by IMGT convention, running from the second conserved V-encoded cysteine to the conserved J-encoded phenylalanine. Sequences without an unambiguous match to a single V gene segment were excluded from the earlier analysis of 587 of the donors. An earlier analysis of around 600 of the donors classified V segments as functional when productive rearrangements were above 56.7% and as segregating when the standard deviation between donors was above 5%. A statistical classification framework was built for diagnosing cytomegalovirus status from the catalog of TCR beta chain sequences. In a later analysis, V and J genes were assigned by comparing TCR nucleotide sequences against IMGT/GENE-DB human TR gene sequences. Using the TCRdist pipeline, a later analysis assigned CDR3 sequences along with most-parsimonious VDJ recombination scenarios. A later analysis defined each TCR beta chain by its CDR3 amino acid sequence plus V-gene family, and excluded reads lacking a unique V-gene family. As a way to deal with suspected cross-contamination and a sequencing artifact, a later analysis dropped hundreds of nucleotide sequences that were highly shared and had low generation probability. For each public chain, a later analysis derived a clonal expansion index from normalized ranks of inferred template counts within each repertoire. In a later analysis, generation probabilities were computed using a VDJ recombination model fitted to out-of-frame rearrangements, and the results were checked against IGoR. A later analysis scored TCR-TCR, TCR-HLA and TCR-CMV co-occurrence with hypergeometric tests, applying a repertoire-size bias correction to TCR pairs. To estimate false discovery rates, a later analysis permuted the HLA or CMV assignments 20 times. In a later analysis, co-occurring TCRs were grouped with DBSCAN, and TCRdist sequence similarity was added when clustering was performed within HLA-allele-positive subsets. Repertoires with fewer than 30,000 or more than 120,000 public chains were left out of co-occurrence clustering, as were five repertoires with anomalous nucleotide sharing. TCRdb provides this immuneACCESS table in a form limited to in-frame rearrangements. Some clones are lacking; in checked studies, under half of them reflect an unresolved V gene, and why the rest are absent is not known. Clone size and V and J calls were adopted from that table, with D and trimming inferred from the DNA. The sample has fewer than 200,000 clones on record, roughly four fifths of them singletons. The ten largest clones represent less than 15% of the sample.

Sequenced sample: PBMCs. The rearrangement combines TRBV11-1 with TRBJ2-5; TRBD1 is perhaps the D gene, given 5 matching bases. The sequence was collected from a woman between 45 and 60 years old in good health and CMV-seronegative. Read as DNA, the sequence is TGTGCCAGCAGCTTCAGACAGCCCCAAGAGACCCAGTACTTC. It encodes CASSFRQPQETQYF.